Presented here are 2 T cell receptor beta chains from one specimen sequenced in a study of T-cell reconstitution after alpha-beta-depleted transplantation in children. Unique molecular identifiers were incorporated when the TCRbeta library was constructed. TCRdb processed the PCR reads anew with MiXCR; each CDR3 protein has one entry. The sample has more than 300,000 distinct CDR3 sequences, about 17% seen once. The sequencing used PBMCs, mostly from graft donor cells, collected 360 days after TCRalphabeta/CD19-depleted stem cell transplant. These receptors all come from a male patient aged 2-9 years who had a stem cell transplant for acute lymphoblastic leukemia, so the T cells may come from the graft donor.

V is TRBV30 and J is TRBJ2-1, with TRBD2 matching over 14 bases. The CDR3 length is 17 residues. The germline CDR1 and CDR2 sequences are GTSNPN and SVGIG (reference sequence). V lost 3 bases and J lost 8; bases outside the gene matches: 12. The CDR3: CAWRAGTSGRIWYEQFF. In nucleotides, the CDR3 is TGTGCCTGGAGAGCCGGGACTAGCGGGAGAATATGGTATGAGCAGTTCTTC.

In its sample, this clonotype was seen many times. The chain couples TRBV29-1 to TRBJ2-3; 9 bases map to TRBD1. This CDR3 is 13 amino acids long. V lost 6 bases, J lost 3 bases, and 4 bases stayed unmatched. Per germline, CDR1 SQVTM and CDR2 ANQGSEA. DNA of the CDR3: TGCAGCGTGGGACAGGGTCGGACAGATACGCAGTATTTT. This translates into CSVGQGRTDTQYF.